The present T cell receptor beta chain was sequenced within a study of cytomegalovirus exposure and HLA in healthy donors. The study ran its PCR with 60 Vbeta and 13 Jbeta primers. The protocol was immunoSEQ multiplex PCR, while the TCRdb copy is restricted to in-frame clones and leaves out a portion. In the table there are almost 200,000 clones, about four fifths of which are singletons. The V gene end was trimmed by 4 bases and the J gene end by 0 bases; junction bases not matched to a gene: 11. Germline V gene lookup returns CDR1 SGHRS and CDR2 YFSETQ. The CDR3 is made up of 19 amino acids. The TCR was taken from a male donor in good health and CMV-seropositive. The sequenced material came from PBMCs. V usage is TRBV5-1 and J usage is TRBJ1-6; 9 nucleotides match TRBD1. The chain's CDR3 is CASSGTGQGLSSYNSPLHF. The CDR3, as DNA: TGCGCCAGCAGCGGAACGGGACAGGGTCTGAGCTCCTATAATTCACCCCTCCACTTT.